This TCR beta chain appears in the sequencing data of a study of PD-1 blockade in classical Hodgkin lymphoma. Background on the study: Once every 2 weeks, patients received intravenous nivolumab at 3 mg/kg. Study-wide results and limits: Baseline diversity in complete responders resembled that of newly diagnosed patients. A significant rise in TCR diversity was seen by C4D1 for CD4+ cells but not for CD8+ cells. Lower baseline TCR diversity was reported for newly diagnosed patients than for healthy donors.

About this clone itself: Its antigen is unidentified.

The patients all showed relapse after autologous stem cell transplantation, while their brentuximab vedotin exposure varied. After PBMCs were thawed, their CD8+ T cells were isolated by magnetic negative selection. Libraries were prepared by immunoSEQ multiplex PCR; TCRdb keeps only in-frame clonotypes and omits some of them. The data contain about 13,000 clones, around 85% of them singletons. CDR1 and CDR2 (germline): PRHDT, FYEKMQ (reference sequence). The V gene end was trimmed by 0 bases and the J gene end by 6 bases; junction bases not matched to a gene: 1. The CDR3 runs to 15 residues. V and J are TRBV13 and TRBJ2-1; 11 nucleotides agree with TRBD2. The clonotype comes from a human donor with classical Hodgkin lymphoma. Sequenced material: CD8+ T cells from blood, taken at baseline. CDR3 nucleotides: TGTGCCAGCAGCTTAGGACTAGCGGGGGCCAATGAGCAGTTCTTC. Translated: CASSLGLAGANEQFF.